The clone carrying this TCR beta chain was counted many times. Its antigen is still unknown. The source of the sample is a study of beta chain features in type 1 diabetes. Whole-study findings and limits: Researchers report that Type 1 diabetes patients had moderately but significantly shorter TCRB CDR3s across all four CD4+ subsets.

The entirety of the isolated RNA underwent reverse transcription, so expressed TCRB transcripts were sequenced. Assay: immunoSEQ multiplex PCR; the TCRdb copy retains only in-frame clones and omits some. The table lists some 110,000 clones, about 16% of them singletons. Germline V lookup: CDR1 KGHSH, CDR2 LQKENI. Trimming left V 6 bases short and J 2 bases short, with 13 bases between. CDR3 length equals 14 residues. The chain uses TRBV18 and TRBJ1-1; possibly TRBD1 for D (6 bases). The specimen was central memory CD4+ T cells from blood. The TCR comes from a man aged 25-45 years with type 1 diabetes. DNA of the CDR3: TGTGCCAGCTCCCAGGGGTTGCAAAACACTGAAGCTTTCTTT. Amino acids: CASSQGLQNTEAFF.